This TCR beta chain was captured in a study of blood T cell repertoires in COVID-19. As for the study in general: Both acute and convalescent COVID-19 samples were obtained from the United States, Italy and Spain. T cells, B-cell-depleted T cells, or PBMCs supplied cDNA or gDNA.

This CDR3 is 13 amino acids long. Germline loops: CDR1 SGDLS, CDR2 YYNGEE. The V and J ends lost 1 base and 5 bases respectively, with 7 bases between them. Per the original data handling: Amplifying reference gene primers gave estimates of nucleated cell counts. Some clones are missing from TCRdb's copy, which holds only in-frame ones; the method was immunoSEQ multiplex PCR. The D gene and trimming were derived from the DNA, and the V and J assignments and clone size from that table. The data contain some 41,000 clones, approximately 90% of them singletons. The clonotype comes from a human donor in a cohort sampled during active COVID-19. Source material: peripheral blood. The chain links TRBV9 to TRBJ2-1, with D uncertain. CDR3 sequence (DNA): TGTGCCAGCAGCGTAACATACAACAATGAGCAGTTCTTC. It translates to CASSVTYNNEQFF. Supplemented by reference TRBV9 and TRBJ2-1, the full variable domain reads DSGVTQTPKHLITATGQRVTLRCSPRSGDLSVYWYQQSLDQGLQFLIQYYNGEERAKGNILERFSAQQFPDLHSELNLSSLELGDSALYFCASSVTYNNEQFFGPGTRLTVL.